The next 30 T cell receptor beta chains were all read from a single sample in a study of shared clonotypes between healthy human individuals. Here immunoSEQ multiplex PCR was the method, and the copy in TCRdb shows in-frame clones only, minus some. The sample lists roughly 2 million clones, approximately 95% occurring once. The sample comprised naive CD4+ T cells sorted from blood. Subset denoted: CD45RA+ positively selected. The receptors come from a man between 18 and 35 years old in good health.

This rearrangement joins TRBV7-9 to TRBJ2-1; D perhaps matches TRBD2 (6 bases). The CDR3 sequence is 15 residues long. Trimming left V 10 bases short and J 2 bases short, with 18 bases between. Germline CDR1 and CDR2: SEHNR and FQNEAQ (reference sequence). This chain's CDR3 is CATLAGTPTYNEQFF. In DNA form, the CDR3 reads TGTGCCACCCTGGCGGGGACTCCTACCTACAATGAGCAGTTCTTC.

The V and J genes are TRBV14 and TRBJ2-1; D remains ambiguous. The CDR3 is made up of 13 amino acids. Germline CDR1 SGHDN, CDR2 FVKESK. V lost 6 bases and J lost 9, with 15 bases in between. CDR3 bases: TGTGCCAGCAGTCAACGGGCCCCCAGTGAGCAGTTCTTC. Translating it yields CASSQRAPSEQFF. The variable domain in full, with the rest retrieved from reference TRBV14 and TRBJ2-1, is EAGVTQFPSHSVIEKGQTVTLRCDPISGHDNLYWYRRVMGKEIKFLLHFVKESKQDESGMPNNRFLAERTGGTYSTLKVQPAELEDSGVYFCASSQRAPSEQFFGPGTRLTVL.

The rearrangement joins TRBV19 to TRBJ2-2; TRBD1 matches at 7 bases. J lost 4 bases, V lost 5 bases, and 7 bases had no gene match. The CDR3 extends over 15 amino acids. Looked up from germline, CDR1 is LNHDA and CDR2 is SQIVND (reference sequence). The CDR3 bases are TGTGCCAGTAGTTTAGGACAGGTCGTCACCGGGGAGCTGTTTTTT. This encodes CASSLGQVVTGELFF. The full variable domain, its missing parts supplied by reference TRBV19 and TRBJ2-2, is DGGITQSPKYLFRKEGQNVTLSCEQNLNHDAMYWYRQDPGQGLRLIYYSQIVNDFQKGDIAEGYSVSREKKESFPLTVTSAQKNPTAFYLCASSLGQVVTGELFFGEGSRLTVL.

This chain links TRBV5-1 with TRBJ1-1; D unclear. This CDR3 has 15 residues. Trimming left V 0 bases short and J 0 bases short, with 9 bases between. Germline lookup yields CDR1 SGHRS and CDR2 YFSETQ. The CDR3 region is CASSLGGDLNTEAFF. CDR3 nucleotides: TGCGCCAGCAGCTTGGGCGGAGATTTGAACACTGAAGCTTTCTTT.

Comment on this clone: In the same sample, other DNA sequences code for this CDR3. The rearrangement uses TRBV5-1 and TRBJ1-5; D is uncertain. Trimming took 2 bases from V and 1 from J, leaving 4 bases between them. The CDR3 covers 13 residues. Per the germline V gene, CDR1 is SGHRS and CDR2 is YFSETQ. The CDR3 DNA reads TGCGCCAGCAGCTTAAACAGCAATCAGCCCCAGCATTTT. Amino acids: CASSLNSNQPQHF. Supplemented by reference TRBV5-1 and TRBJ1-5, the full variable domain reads KAGVTQTPRYLIKTRGQQVTLSCSPISGHRSVSWYQQTPGQGLQFLFEYFSETQRNKGNFPGRFSGRQFSNSRSEMNVSTLELGDSALYLCASSLNSNQPQHFGDGTRLSIL.

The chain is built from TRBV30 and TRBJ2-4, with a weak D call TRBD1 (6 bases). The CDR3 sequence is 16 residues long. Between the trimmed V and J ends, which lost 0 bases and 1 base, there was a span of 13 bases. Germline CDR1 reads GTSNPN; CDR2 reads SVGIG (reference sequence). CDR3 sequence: CAWSVWGLGAKNIQYF. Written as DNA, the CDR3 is TGTGCCTGGAGTGTATGGGGGCTGGGGGCCAAAAACATTCAGTACTTC.

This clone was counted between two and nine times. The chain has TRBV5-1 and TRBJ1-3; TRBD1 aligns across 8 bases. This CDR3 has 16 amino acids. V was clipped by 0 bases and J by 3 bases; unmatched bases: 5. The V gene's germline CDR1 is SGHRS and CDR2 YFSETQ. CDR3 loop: CASSLEGGQGGNTIYF. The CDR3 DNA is TGCGCCAGCAGCTTGGAGGGCGGACAGGGTGGAAACACCATATATTTT.

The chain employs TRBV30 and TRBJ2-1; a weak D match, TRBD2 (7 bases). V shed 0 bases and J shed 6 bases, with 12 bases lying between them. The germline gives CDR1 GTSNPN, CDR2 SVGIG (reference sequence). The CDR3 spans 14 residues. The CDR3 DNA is TGTGCCTGGAGTGTACGAAGGGGGGGCAATGAGCAGTTCTTC. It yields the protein CAWSVRRGGNEQFF.

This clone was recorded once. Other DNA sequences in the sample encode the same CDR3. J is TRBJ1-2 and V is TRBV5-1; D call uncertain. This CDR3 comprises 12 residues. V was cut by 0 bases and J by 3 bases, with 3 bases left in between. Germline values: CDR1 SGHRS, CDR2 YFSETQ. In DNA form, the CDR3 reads TGCGCCAGCAGCTTGGGTTACTATGGCTACACCTTC. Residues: CASSLGYYGYTF.

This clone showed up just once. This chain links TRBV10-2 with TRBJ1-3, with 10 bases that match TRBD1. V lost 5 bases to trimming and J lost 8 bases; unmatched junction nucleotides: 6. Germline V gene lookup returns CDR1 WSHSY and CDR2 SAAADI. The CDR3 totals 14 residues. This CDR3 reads CASSRQGAKDTIYF. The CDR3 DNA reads TGCGCCAGCAGTAGACAGGGGGCAAAAGACACCATATATTTT.

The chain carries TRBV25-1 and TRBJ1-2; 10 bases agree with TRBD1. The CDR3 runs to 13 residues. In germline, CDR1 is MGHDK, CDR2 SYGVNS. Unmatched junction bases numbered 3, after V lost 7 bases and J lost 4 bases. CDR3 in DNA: TGTGCCAGCACCTGGACAGGGGGCTATGGCTACACCTTC. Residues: CASTWTGGYGYTF.

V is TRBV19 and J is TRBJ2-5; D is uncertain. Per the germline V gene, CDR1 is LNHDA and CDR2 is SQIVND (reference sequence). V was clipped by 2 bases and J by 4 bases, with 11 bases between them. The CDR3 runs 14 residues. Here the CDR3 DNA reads TGTGCCAGTAGTATAAGGTGGGATCGAGAGACCCAGTACTTC. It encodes CASSIRWDRETQYF.

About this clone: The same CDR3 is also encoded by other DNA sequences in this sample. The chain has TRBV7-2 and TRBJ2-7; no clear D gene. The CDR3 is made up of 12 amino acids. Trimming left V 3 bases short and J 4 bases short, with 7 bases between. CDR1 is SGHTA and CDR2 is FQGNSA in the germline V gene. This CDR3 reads CASSFTGYEQYF. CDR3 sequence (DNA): TGTGCCAGCAGCTTTACTGGGTACGAGCAGTACTTC. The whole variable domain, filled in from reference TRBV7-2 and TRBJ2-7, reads GAGVSQSPSNKVTEKGKDVELRCDPISGHTALYWYRQSLGQGLEFLIYFQGNSAPDKSGLPSDRFSAERTGGSVSTLTIQRTQQEDSAVYLCASSFTGYEQYFGPGTRLTVT.

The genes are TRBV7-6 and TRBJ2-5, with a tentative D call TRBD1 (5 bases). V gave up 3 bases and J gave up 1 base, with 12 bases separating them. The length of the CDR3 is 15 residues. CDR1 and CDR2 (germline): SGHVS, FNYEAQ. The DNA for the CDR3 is TGTGCCAGCAGCTTCGACCTAGGGGCCCAAGAGACCCAGTACTTC. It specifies CASSFDLGAQETQYF.

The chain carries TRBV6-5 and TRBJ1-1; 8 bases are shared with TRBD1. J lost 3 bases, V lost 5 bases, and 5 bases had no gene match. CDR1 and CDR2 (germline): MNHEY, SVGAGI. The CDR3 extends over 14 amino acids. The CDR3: CASSTGGPYTEAFF. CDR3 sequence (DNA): TGTGCCAGCAGTACAGGGGGGCCATACACTGAAGCTTTCTTT.

The CDR3 DNA reads as TGTGCCAGCAGCCACACGGCAACGGGGGAGACCCAGTACTTC. Translated, it gives CASSHTATGETQYF. This sequence joins TRBV5-6 and TRBJ2-5, with TRBD2 as a possible D gene (5 bases). The CDR3 has 14 amino acids. Trimming pared 4 bases from V and 5 bases from J, leaving 15 bases between. Germline CDR1 SGHDT, CDR2 YYEEEE. Full variable domain (remainder filled in from reference TRBV5-6 and TRBJ2-5): DAGVTQSPTHLIKTRGQQVTLRCSPKSGHDTVSWYQQALGQGPQFIFQYYEEEERQRGNFPDRFSGHQFPNYSSELNVNALLLGDSALYLCASSHTATGETQYFGPGTRLLVL.

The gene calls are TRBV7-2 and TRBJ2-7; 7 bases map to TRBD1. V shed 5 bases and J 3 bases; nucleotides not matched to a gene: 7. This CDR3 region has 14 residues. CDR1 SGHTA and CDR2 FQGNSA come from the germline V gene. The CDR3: CASSMGQIFYEQYF. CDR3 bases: TGTGCCAGCAGCATGGGACAGATTTTCTACGAGCAGTACTTC.

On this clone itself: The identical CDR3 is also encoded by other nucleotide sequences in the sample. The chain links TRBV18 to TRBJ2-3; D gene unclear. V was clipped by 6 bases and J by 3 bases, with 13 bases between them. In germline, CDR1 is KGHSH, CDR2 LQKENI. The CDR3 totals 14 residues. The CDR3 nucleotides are TGTGCCAGCTCCCCTCTCCCGGGTACAGATACGCAGTATTTT. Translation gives CASSPLPGTDTQYF.

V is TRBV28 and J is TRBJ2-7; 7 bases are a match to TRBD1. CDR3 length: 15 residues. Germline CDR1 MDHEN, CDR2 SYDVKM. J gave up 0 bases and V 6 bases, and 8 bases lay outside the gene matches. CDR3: CASSRDSSSSYEQYF. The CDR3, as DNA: TGTGCCAGCAGCCGGGACAGCTCTAGCTCCTACGAGCAGTACTTC.

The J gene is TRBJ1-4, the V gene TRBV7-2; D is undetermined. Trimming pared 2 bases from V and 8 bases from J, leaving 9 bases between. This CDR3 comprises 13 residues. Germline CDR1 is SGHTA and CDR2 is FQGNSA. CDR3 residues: CASSLFQAEKLFF. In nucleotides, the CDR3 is TGTGCCAGCAGCTTATTTCAGGCCGAAAAACTGTTTTTT.

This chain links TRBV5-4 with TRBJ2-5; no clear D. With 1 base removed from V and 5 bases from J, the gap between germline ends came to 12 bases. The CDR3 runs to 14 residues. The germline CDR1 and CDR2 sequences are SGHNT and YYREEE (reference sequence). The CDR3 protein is CASSLRQLGETQYF. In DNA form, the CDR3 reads TGTGCCAGCAGCTTGAGACAACTGGGGGAGACCCAGTACTTC.

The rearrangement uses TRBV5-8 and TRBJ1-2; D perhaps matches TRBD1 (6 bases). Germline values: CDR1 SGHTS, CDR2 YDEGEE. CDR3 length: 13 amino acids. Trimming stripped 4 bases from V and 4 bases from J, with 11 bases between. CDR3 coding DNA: TGTGCCAGCAGCGCCACAGGGTTCTATGGCTACACCTTC. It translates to CASSATGFYGYTF.

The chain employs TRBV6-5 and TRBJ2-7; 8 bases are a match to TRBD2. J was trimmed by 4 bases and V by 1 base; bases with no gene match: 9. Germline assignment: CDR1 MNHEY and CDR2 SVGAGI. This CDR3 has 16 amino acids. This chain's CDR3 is CASSYLSSGLAYEQYF. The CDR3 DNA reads TGTGCCAGCAGTTACTTATCTTCCGGACTAGCTTACGAGCAGTACTTC.

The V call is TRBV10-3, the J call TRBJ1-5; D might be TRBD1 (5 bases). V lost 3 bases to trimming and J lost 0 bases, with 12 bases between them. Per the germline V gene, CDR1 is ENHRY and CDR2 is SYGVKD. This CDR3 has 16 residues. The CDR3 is CAISEHEGYSNQPQHF. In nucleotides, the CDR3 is TGTGCCATCAGTGAACATGAGGGGTATAGCAATCAGCCCCAGCATTTT.

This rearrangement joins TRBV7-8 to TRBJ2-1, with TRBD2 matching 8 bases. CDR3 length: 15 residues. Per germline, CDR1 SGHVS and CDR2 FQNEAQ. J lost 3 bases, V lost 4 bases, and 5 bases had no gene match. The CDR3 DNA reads TGTGCCAGCAGCTCCCGGGAGGGCGGCTACAATGAGCAGTTCTTC. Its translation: CASSSREGGYNEQFF. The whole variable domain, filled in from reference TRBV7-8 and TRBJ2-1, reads GAGVSQSPRYKVAKRGQDVALRCDPISGHVSLFWYQQALGQGPEFLTYFQNEAQLDKSGLPSDRFFAERPEGSVSTLKIQRTQQEDSAVYLCASSSREGGYNEQFFGPGTRLTVL.

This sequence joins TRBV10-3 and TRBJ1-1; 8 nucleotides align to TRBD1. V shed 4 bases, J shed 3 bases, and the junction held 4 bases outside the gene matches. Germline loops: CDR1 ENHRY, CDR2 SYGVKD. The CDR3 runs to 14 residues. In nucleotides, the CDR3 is TGTGCCATCAGTGGACAGGGGCGGGACACTGAAGCTTTCTTT. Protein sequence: CAISGQGRDTEAFF.

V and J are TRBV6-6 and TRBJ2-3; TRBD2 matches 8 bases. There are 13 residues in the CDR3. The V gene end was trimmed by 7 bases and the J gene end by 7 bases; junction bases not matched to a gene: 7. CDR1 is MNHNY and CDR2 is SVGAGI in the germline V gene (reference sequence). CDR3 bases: TGTGCCAGCAAAAGGCTAGCGGGCAATACGCAGTATTTT. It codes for CASKRLAGNTQYF.

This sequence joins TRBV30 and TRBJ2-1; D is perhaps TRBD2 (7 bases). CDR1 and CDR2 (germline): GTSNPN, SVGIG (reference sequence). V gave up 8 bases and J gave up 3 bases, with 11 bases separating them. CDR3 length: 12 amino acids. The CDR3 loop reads CARGANYNEQFF. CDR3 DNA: TGTGCCCGGGGGGCGAACTACAATGAGCAGTTCTTC.

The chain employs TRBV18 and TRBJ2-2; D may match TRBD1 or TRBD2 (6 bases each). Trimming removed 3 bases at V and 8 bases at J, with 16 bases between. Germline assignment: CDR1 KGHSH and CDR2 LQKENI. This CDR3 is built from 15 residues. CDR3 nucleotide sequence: TGTGCCAGCTCACCTACACCGGGGGCTGAAGGGGAGCTGTTTTTT. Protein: CASSPTPGAEGELFF. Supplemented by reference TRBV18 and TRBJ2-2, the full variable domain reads NAGVMQNPRHLVRRRGQEARLRCSPMKGHSHVYWYRQLPEEGLKFMVYLQKENIIDESGMPKERFSAEFPKEGPSILRIQQVVRGDSAAYFCASSPTPGAEGELFFGEGSRLTVL.

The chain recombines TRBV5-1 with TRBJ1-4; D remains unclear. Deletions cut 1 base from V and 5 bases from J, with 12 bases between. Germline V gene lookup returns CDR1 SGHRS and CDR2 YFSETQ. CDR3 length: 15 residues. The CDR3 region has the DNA TGCGCCAGCAGCTTGCCGGACGGGGTGAATGAAAAACTGTTTTTT. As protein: CASSLPDGVNEKLFF.